This T cell receptor beta chain was retrieved from a study of cytomegalovirus exposure and HLA in healthy donors. Germline lookup yields CDR1 MNHEY and CDR2 SMNVEV (reference sequence). This CDR3 is 15 amino acids long. The V and J ends lost 2 bases and 3 bases, in that order; junction bases with no gene match: 6. The primer mix had 60 Vbeta and 13 Jbeta primers. Generated by immunoSEQ multiplex PCR, the TCRdb table keeps only in-frame clones and is missing some. The repertoire holds 130,000 to 150,000 clones, with roughly 80% as singletons. The V and J genes are TRBV27 and TRBJ1-2; 7 bases match TRBD1. Sequencing input: PBMCs. This clonotype originated in a middle-aged man in good health and CMV-seropositive. CDR3 residues: CASSLEAGGYYGYTF. DNA for the CDR3: TGTGCCAGCAGTTTAGAGGCAGGGGGTTACTATGGCTACACCTTC.